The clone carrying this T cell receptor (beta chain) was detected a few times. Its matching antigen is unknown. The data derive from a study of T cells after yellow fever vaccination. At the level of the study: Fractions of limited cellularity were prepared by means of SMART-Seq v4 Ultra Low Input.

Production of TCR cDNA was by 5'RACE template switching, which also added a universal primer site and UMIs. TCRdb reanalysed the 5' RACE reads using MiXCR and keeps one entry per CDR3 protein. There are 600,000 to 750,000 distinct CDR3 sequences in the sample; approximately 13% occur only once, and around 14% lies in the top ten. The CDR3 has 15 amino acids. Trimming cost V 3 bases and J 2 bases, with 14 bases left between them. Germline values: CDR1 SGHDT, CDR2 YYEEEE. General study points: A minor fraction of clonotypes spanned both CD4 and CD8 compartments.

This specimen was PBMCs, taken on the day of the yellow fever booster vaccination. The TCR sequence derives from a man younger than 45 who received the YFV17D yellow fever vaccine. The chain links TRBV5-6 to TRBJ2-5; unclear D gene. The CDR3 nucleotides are TGTGCCAGCAGCTCTCTACGGGTCTTACAAGAGACCCAGTACTTC. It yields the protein CASSSLRVLQETQYF.